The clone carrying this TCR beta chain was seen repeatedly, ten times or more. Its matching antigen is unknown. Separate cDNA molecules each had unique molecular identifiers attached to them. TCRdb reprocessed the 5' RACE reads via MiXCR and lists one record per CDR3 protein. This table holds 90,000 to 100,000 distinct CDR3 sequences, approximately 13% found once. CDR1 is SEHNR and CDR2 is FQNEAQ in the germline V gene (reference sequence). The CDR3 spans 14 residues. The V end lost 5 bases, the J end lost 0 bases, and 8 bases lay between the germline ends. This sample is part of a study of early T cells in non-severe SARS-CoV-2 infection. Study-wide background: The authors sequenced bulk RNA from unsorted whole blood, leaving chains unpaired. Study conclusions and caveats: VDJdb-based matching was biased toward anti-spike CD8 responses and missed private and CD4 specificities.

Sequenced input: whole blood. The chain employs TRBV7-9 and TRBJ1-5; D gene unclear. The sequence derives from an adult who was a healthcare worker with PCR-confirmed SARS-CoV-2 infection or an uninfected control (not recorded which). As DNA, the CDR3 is TGTGCCAGCAGCCCCGGCTATAGCAATCAGCCCCAGCATTTT. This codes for CASSPGYSNQPQHF.